These T cell receptor beta chains were read from a single sample in a study of T cell changes during pregnancy in multiple sclerosis. Some clones are missing from TCRdb's copy, which holds only in-frame ones; the method was immunoSEQ multiplex PCR. This sample has tens of thousands of clones, with 80% to 95% found just once. Sequenced material: peripheral blood, taken in the third trimester of pregnancy. All receptors derive from a female donor with multiple sclerosis, enrolled in a pregnancy study. Each CDR3 is given with its conserved first and last residue. A D gene is named only where the DNA matches it firmly. The size of a clone is reported for some rows only, either as once, few or many, or as a class for expanded clones.

d_call j_call clone_size v_call cdr3_nt cdr3_aa
TRBD2 TRBJ2-7 . TRBV27 TGTGCCAGCAGTCCATCACGGGGGGGCGCCCGCGAGCAGTACTTC CASSPSRGGAREQYF
. TRBJ2-7 . TRBV27 TGTGCCAGCAGTTTAAAAGGAAGCGGAACCTACGAGCAGTACTTC CASSLKGSGTYEQYF
TRBD1 TRBJ1-1 once TRBV7-9 TGTGCCAGCACCCACGACAGGGGCACTGAAGCTTTCTTT CASTHDRGTEAFF
. TRBJ2-2 . TRBV4-3 TGCGCCAGCAGCCCGCGACAGGTTCCTGGCACCGGGGAGCTGTTTTTT CASSPRQVPGTGELFF
TRBD2 TRBJ2-1 . TRBV29-1 TGCAGCGTTGAAGATGGGCTAGCGGGTTCCTACAATGAGCAGTTCTTC CSVEDGLAGSYNEQFF
. TRBJ2-1 . TRBV27 TGTGCCAGCAGTTACAGGGTTCCCTACAATGAGCAGTTCTTC CASSYRVPYNEQFF
TRBD1 TRBJ2-7 . TRBV18 TGTGCCAGCTCACCCTTTCCGGGACAGGGCTCCGGCGAGCAGTACTTC CASSPFPGQGSGEQYF
. TRBJ2-4 . TRBV15 TGTGCCACCAGCAGAGGAGGCAGGGGAACCAAAAACATTCAGTACTTC CATSRGGRGTKNIQYF
TRBD2 TRBJ2-7 . TRBV5-4 TGTGCCAGCAGCATAGCCGGGACTAGGGGTTACGAGCAGTACTTC CASSIAGTRGYEQYF
TRBD2 TRBJ2-1 . TRBV19 TGTGCCAGTAGTAGGACTAGCGGGATCTCCTACAATGAGCAGTTCTTC CASSRTSGISYNEQFF